The 23 T cell receptor beta chains below come from one sample, sequenced in a study of cytotoxic CD8 clonotypes in ibrutinib-treated CLL. Data came from immunoSEQ multiplex PCR; TCRdb stores just in-frame clones and leaves some out. This table has some 200,000 clones, 70% appearing once. Sample: PBMCs, taken after 12 months of ibrutinib treatment. The receptors stem from a human donor with chronic lymphocytic leukemia.

This chain joins TRBV5-1 and TRBJ2-1, with D possibly TRBD1 on 6 matching bases. V was cut by 4 bases and J by 4 bases, with 15 bases left in between. In germline, CDR1 is SGHRS, CDR2 YFSETQ. This CDR3 region has 15 residues. CDR3 DNA: TGCGCCAGCAGCAAAGGACAGCCCCATTACAATGAGCAGTTCTTC. This encodes CASSKGQPHYNEQFF.

The chain joins TRBV7-3 to TRBJ1-1; 7 bases map to TRBD1. The CDR3 runs 13 residues. Trimming took 4 bases from V and 11 from J; bases not matched to a gene: 10. Germline V gives CDR1 SGHTA, CDR2 FQGTGA. The CDR3 DNA reads as TGTGCCAGCAGCTCCCTTAGGGGCAGGGGGGCTTTCTTT. Residues: CASSSLRGRGAFF.

The chain joins TRBV4-1 to TRBJ2-7; TRBD1 is a possible D gene (6 bases). With 0 bases removed from V and 3 bases from J, the gap between germline ends came to 12 bases. The CDR3 is 15 residues long. CDR1 MGHRA and CDR2 YSYEKL come from the germline V gene. CDR3 sequence (DNA): TGCGCCAGCAGCCAAGATCCACAGGGCTTCTACGAGCAGTACTTC. Translation gives CASSQDPQGFYEQYF.

The table lists this clone with a few counts. This chain connects TRBV9 to TRBJ1-2, with unresolved D. V was shortened by 0 bases and J by 4 bases, with 10 bases between the two germline ends. The CDR3 covers 14 residues. Germline CDR1 is SGDLS and CDR2 is YYNGEE. The CDR3: CASSVDSTTYGYTF. CDR3 DNA: TGTGCCAGCAGCGTAGATAGCACGACCTATGGCTACACCTTC. Full variable domain (missing parts from reference TRBV9 and TRBJ1-2): DSGVTQTPKHLITATGQRVTLRCSPRSGDLSVYWYQQSLDQGLQFLIQYYNGEERAKGNILERFSAQQFPDLHSELNLSSLELGDSALYFCASSVDSTTYGYTFGSGTRLTVV.

CDR3 sequence reads: CASTLGQGMDTQYF. CDR3 nucleotides: TGCGCCAGCACCCTGGGACAGGGAATGGATACGCAGTATTTT. The J gene is TRBJ2-3, the V gene TRBV5-1; the match to TRBD1 covers 9 bases. The germline V gene encodes CDR1 SGHRS and CDR2 YFSETQ. V gave up 6 bases and J gave up 6 bases; unmatched junction bases: 8. The CDR3 contains 14 residues.

The V call is TRBV4-2, the J call TRBJ1-2; D gene unclear. V dropped 5 bases and J dropped 1 base, with 8 bases sitting between them. Germline V CDR1 and CDR2: LGHNA, YNFKEQ. The CDR3 is made up of 13 amino acids. In nucleotides, the CDR3 is TGTGCCAGCAGCTCCGGGAATAACTATGGCTACACCTTC. Encoded protein: CASSSGNNYGYTF.

The chain employs TRBV18 and TRBJ2-3; D is uncertain. The CDR3 sequence is 14 residues long. Trimming shortened V by 1 base and J by 2 bases, and 7 bases separated the two germline ends. CDR1 KGHSH and CDR2 LQKENI come from the germline V gene. The DNA for the CDR3 is TGTGCCAGCTCACCACGCGAGAACACAGATACGCAGTATTTT. Translation: CASSPRENTDTQYF.

The chain has TRBV4-2 and TRBJ1-2; the match to TRBD1 covers 8 bases. Germline CDR1 and CDR2: LGHNA and YNFKEQ. The CDR3 sequence is 13 residues long. J was trimmed by 7 bases and V by 4 bases; bases with no gene match: 5. CDR3 bases: TGTGCCAGCAGCCCATCGGACAGGGTTGGCTACACCTTC. The encoded protein is CASSPSDRVGYTF.

This clone showed up just a few times. V usage is TRBV27 and J usage is TRBJ1-5, with D possibly TRBD1 on 5 matching bases. The length of the CDR3 is 15 residues. V was shortened by 5 bases and J by 5 bases, with 16 bases between the two germline ends. Germline lookup yields CDR1 MNHEY and CDR2 SMNVEV (reference sequence). CDR3 amino acids: CASSLNSGSHQPQHF. CDR3 coding DNA: TGTGCCAGCAGTCTTAACTCAGGGTCGCATCAGCCCCAGCATTTT.

The chain is built from TRBV10-2 and TRBJ2-7; D not resolved. In germline, CDR1 is WSHSY, CDR2 SAAADI. This CDR3 is 13 amino acids long. Deletions cut 3 bases from V and 4 bases from J, with 10 bases between. The CDR3 coding sequence is TGCGCCAGCAGTGACGGGTTGAAGTACGAGCAGTACTTC. Protein sequence: CASSDGLKYEQYF.

This chain joins TRBV10-3 and TRBJ2-3; D tentatively fits TRBD1 or TRBD2 (5 bases each). Looked up from germline, CDR1 is ENHRY and CDR2 is SYGVKD. The V end lost 8 bases, the J end lost 2 bases, and 11 bases lay between the germline ends. This CDR3 region has 13 residues. The CDR3 is CAIRGAATDTQYF. The DNA for the CDR3 is TGTGCCATCCGAGGGGCGGCCACAGATACGCAGTATTTT.

CDR3: CATSRGGGSTNEQFF. CDR3 bases: TGTGCCACCAGCCGGGGTGGAGGGAGTACCAATGAGCAGTTCTTC. The chain combines TRBV15 with TRBJ2-1; TRBD2 is a possible D gene (6 bases). Germline-derived CDR1 and CDR2 are LNHNV and YYDKDF (reference sequence). The CDR3 length is 15 residues. Trimming took 5 bases from V and 6 from J, leaving 17 bases between them.

This chain links TRBV5-5 with TRBJ1-1; D gene uncertain. The germline V and J ends were trimmed by 4 bases and 1 base, with 8 bases remaining between them. The CDR3 is made up of 13 amino acids. The V gene's germline CDR1 is SGHKS and CDR2 YYEKEE (reference sequence). Here the CDR3 DNA reads TGTGCCAGCAGCGATACACCGAACACTGAAGCTTTCTTT. Translating gives CASSDTPNTEAFF.

This clone was observed a handful of times. The chain couples TRBV15 to TRBJ2-3; D remains ambiguous. Germline V gives CDR1 LNHNV, CDR2 YYDKDF (reference sequence). V shed 1 base and J shed 2 bases, with 4 bases lying between them. The CDR3 is made up of 13 amino acids. The CDR3 nucleotides are TGTGCCACCAGCAGAGTTATCACAGATACGCAGTATTTT. Translated, it gives CATSRVITDTQYF.

The chain combines TRBV27 with TRBJ1-5; D gene ambiguous. Trimming stripped 1 base from V and 4 bases from J, with 11 bases between. The CDR3 loop spans 15 amino acids. Germline CDR1 and CDR2: MNHEY and SMNVEV (reference sequence). The CDR3 coding sequence is TGTGCCAGCAGTTTATTAGAGGGAGGGAATCAGCCCCAGCATTTT. It yields the protein CASSLLEGGNQPQHF.

The CDR3 DNA follows: TGTGCCTGGAGTGTTTTGCGGGGGGCCTACAGGGAGACCCAGTACTTC. This gives the protein CAWSVLRGAYRETQYF. This chain links TRBV30 with TRBJ2-5, with TRBD2 identical over 8 bases. Germline CDR1 and CDR2: GTSNPN and SVGIG (reference sequence). V was pared by 0 bases and J by 5 bases, with 11 bases of the junction left unmatched. This CDR3 contains 16 residues.

The chain joins TRBV30 to TRBJ2-7; D uncertain. The CDR3 extends over 14 amino acids. Between the trimmed V and J ends, which lost 1 base and 0 bases, there was a span of 10 bases. CDR1 and CDR2 (germline): GTSNPN, SVGIG (reference sequence). CDR3 sequence: CAWSATTPSYEQYF. CDR3 sequence (DNA): TGTGCCTGGAGTGCGACCACGCCCTCCTACGAGCAGTACTTC.

This chain connects TRBV30 to TRBJ2-1, with 8 bases matching TRBD2. From germline, CDR1 is GTSNPN and CDR2 SVGIG (reference sequence). This CDR3 spans 16 amino acids. V lost 0 bases and J lost 7; bases outside the gene matches: 11. CDR3 sequence reads: CAWSVGIAGPKNEQFF. DNA for the CDR3: TGTGCCTGGAGTGTGGGAATAGCGGGGCCCAAGAATGAGCAGTTCTTC.

The rearrangement joins TRBV11-3 to TRBJ2-1; D gene unclear. V was shortened by 1 base and J by 8 bases, with 9 bases between the two germline ends. The CDR3 sequence is 13 residues long. Germline V gene sequence: CDR1 SGHNT, CDR2 YENEEA. The CDR3 sequence: CASSLGLGHEQFF. The CDR3, as DNA: TGTGCCAGCAGCTTAGGTTTGGGCCATGAGCAGTTCTTC.

V usage is TRBV7-2 and J usage is TRBJ2-7, with TRBD1 identical over 8 bases. The CDR3 length is 13 residues. CDR1 SGHTA and CDR2 FQGNSA come from the germline V gene. Germline trimming cut 11 bases from V and 1 base from J; bases unmatched to any gene: 7. CDR3 sequence reads: CASGGQASYEQYF. In nucleotides, the CDR3 is TGTGCCTCCGGGGGACAGGCTTCCTACGAGCAGTACTTC.

This chain connects TRBV7-2 to TRBJ2-7; 9 positions match TRBD2. Germline V gives CDR1 SGHTA, CDR2 FQGNSA. Trimming took 5 bases from V and 2 from J; bases not matched to a gene: 7. The CDR3 length is 15 residues. The CDR3 DNA reads TGTGCCAGCAGCCTTCGGGTAGCGGGGGCCTACGAGCAGTACTTC. It translates to CASSLRVAGAYEQYF.

V gene TRBV29-1 combines with J gene TRBJ2-7, with 9 bases fitting TRBD2. The CDR3 spans 14 residues. After removal of 5 bases from V and 1 base from J, the junction contained 6 bases not matched to a gene. Germline assignment: CDR1 SQVTM and CDR2 ANQGSEA. CDR3 DNA: TGCAGCGTTTGGGAGACTAGCGGATCCTACGAGCAGTACTTC. It translates to CSVWETSGSYEQYF.

This clone was found once. The J gene is TRBJ2-1, the V gene TRBV5-5, with D perhaps TRBD1 (5 bases). The CDR3 has 15 amino acids. The germline V gene encodes CDR1 SGHKS and CDR2 YYEKEE (reference sequence). The V end lost 1 base, the J end lost 0 bases, and 8 bases lay between the germline ends. Here the CDR3 reads CASSLSGNSYNEQFF. CDR3 nucleotide sequence: TGTGCCAGCAGCTTGTCAGGGAACTCCTACAATGAGCAGTTCTTC.